The present entry profiles one T cell receptor (beta chain) with its context. Its antigen is currently not known. Per-nucleotide qualities are absent, and no much larger clonotype sits a single base away. The source of the sample is a study of cytomegalovirus exposure and HLA in healthy donors (dated by TCRdb to the late 2010s). About the study as a whole: In an earlier analysis of around 540 of the donors, 276 Gb of sequence data and approximately 120 million unique TCR beta sequences from roughly 190 million T cells were reported. In an earlier analysis of 550 to 700 of the donors, high-throughput TCR beta sequencing was used to judge whether each TCR beta V gene segment behaved as functional or pseudogenic. To study patterns of TCR occurrence, a later analysis re-analyzed previously published TCR beta repertoires from around 700 donors and added high-resolution HLA genotyping. A later genetic analysis took genome-wide SNP genotypes for about 65% of the 666 donors and used that subset as a discovery cohort. Across some 400 genotyped donors of the cohort, an average of roughly 200,000 unique TCR beta nucleotide sequences per donor were sequenced, and roughly 17% of those sequences were non-productive. Rather than using new phenotypic data, the later analysis identified candidate immune exposures from TCR beta sequences and from how often those sequences occurred across donors. The number of typed donors differed by locus: roughly 629-630 for A, B, C, DRB1 and DQB1; 522 for DQA1; roughly 600 for DPA1; and around 470 for DPB1. HLA typing covered class I and class II loci at four-digit resolution. Five DR-DQ haplotypes were handled as single units for association and clustering because linkage in the cohort was strong. To predict cytomegalovirus infection status, the study combined high-throughput TCR immunosequencing, statistical association of individual TCRs with disease status, and machine learning. Of the roughly 400 genotyped donors, 80% to 90% were placed in the genetic ancestry cluster associated with self-reported Caucasian donors. Donor age, sex, ethnicity and CMV serostatus were compiled alongside the repertoire data. An early release that covered several hundred HLA-typed donors contained approximately 300 gigabases of sequencing data and 85 million to 100 million unique TCR sequences. The aim of the study was to test whether cataloging public T cell receptors could identify signatures of past pathogen exposure. Along with the roughly 670-subject first cohort, a separate validation cohort of over a hundred different subjects was used. Every discovery cohort repertoire had been produced on one sequencing platform. Using immunosequencing, the study profiled T cell repertoires from approximately 700 subjects and related those repertoires to cytomegalovirus serostatus. Broader findings and caveats from the paper: Only TCR beta chains were sequenced in this cohort, and the absence of alpha or paired-chain data limited detectable features. The authors suggested that the approach could potentially be extended to other disease states and immunological phenotypes. Compared with the roughly 670-donor mean, donors in an Asian-associated ancestry cluster had fewer N-insertions in productive TCRs, according to a later genetic analysis. A later analysis found that most CMV-associated TCR beta chains appeared HLA-restricted, with HLA associations seemingly driven largely by CMV exposure. HLA typing was unavailable for some donors at each locus, so association tests used only the typed subset. A few of the identified cytomegalovirus-associated TCR beta chains were confirmed in vitro to be specific for cytomegalovirus antigens. The presence/absence analyses assumed that sequencing depth was roughly uniform across donors, and that assumption may not be true. A later genetic analysis associated a missense DCLRE1C variant with V-gene and J-gene trimming of TCR beta chains, and an independent cohort replicated the association. The classifier was reported to diagnose cytomegalovirus status with high specificity and sensitivity in both the original and validation cohorts. Several of the top co-occurrence clusters appeared to be linked to parvovirus B19, influenza, CMV and Epstein-Barr virus, according to a later analysis. Linkage disequilibrium might explain the correlated functional status among segregating V segments, but an unknown experimental factor could not be excluded. A further reported finding was that TCR beta sequences accurately predicted the HLA-A and HLA-B alleles for most subjects in the first cohort. According to a later analysis, TCR association rates differed among HLA loci, with DRB1 alleles showing the most associated TCRs and HLA-C alleles showing the fewest. A group of highly shared sequence variants was considered likely to be a technical artifact of the sequencing pipeline. Most TCR sequences were seen in very few donors, while some public TCRs were found in many individuals. A later analysis associated roughly 17,000 TCR beta sequences with specific HLA alleles at a false discovery rate of 0.05. In the study, some 160 TCR beta chains were listed as associated with cytomegalovirus. When HLA alleles, especially DR and DQ, strongly co-occurred, TCR associations were difficult to assign to individual alleles. In an earlier analysis of over 550 of the donors, most TCR beta V segments were observed in productive rearrangements about 87% or about 30% of the time, broadly matching IMGT annotations. For the cohort, immune exposure information was limited to CMV serostatus. In a later analysis, HLA-associated TCR beta chains were found to be more clonally expanded and to have lower generation probabilities than equally common non-associated chains. Because counts were too low, approximately 18 rarely observed V segments, including chromosome 9 orphons, were excluded from the earlier analysis of a few hundred of the donors. The 87-base-pair reads could not distinguish some IMGT-functional V segments, including TRBV6-2 and TRBV6-3, so those segments were excluded.

CDR1 LNHNV and CDR2 YYDKDF were looked up in the germline V gene (reference sequence). Trimmed from V: 4 bases; trimmed from J: 1 base; junction bases lacking a gene match: 6. The CDR3 runs 16 residues from the cysteine to the phenylalanine. Of all the DNA, just the CDR3 is kept, 48 bases in frame from base 1. Library preparation employed the immunoSEQ multiplex PCR assay. A mixture of 60 forward primers for TCR Vbeta segments and 13 reverse primers for TCR Jbeta segments was used in the multiplex PCR. The CDR3 region of rearranged TCR beta genes was amplified from genomic DNA with a multiplex PCR assay. The Illumina HiSeq System was used to sequence the amplified TCR beta libraries as 87-base-pair reads. In the paper's pipeline: Across the 700 or so repertoires, a later analysis counted some 81 million unique TCR beta chains, roughly 11 million of which were shared by at least two donors. A nearest-neighbor algorithm error-corrected the raw reads and collapsed the reads into unique sequences, merging closely related sequences to remove PCR and sequencing errors. To assign V, D and J gene segments, CDR3 sequences were aligned to IMGT reference sequences. Each retained sequence needed at least a six-nucleotide match to both a V gene segment and a J gene segment. A rearrangement was called productive if the CDR3 had no stop codons and remained in frame with V and J, and every other rearrangement was called non-productive. CDR3 was defined by IMGT convention, running from the second conserved V-encoded cysteine to the conserved J-encoded phenylalanine. The earlier analysis of some 600 of the donors excluded sequences that lacked an unambiguous match to a single V gene segment. An earlier analysis of 587 of the donors classified V segments as functional when productive rearrangements were above 56.7% and as segregating when the standard deviation between donors was above 5%. A statistical classification framework was developed to diagnose cytomegalovirus status using the catalog of TCR beta chain sequences. V and J gene assignment, in a later analysis, came from comparing TCR nucleotide sequences with IMGT/GENE-DB human TR gene sequences. In a later analysis, CDR3 sequences and most-parsimonious VDJ recombination scenarios were assigned using the TCRdist pipeline. A later analysis defined each TCR beta chain by its CDR3 amino acid sequence plus V-gene family, and excluded reads lacking a unique V-gene family. As a way to deal with suspected cross-contamination and a sequencing artifact, a later analysis dropped 450 to 600 nucleotide sequences that were highly shared and had low generation probability. In a later analysis, a clonal expansion index was calculated for each public chain from normalized within-repertoire ranks of inferred template counts. In a later analysis, generation probabilities were computed with a VDJ recombination model fitted to out-of-frame rearrangements, and the resulting probabilities were checked against IGoR. A later analysis scored TCR-TCR, TCR-HLA and TCR-CMV co-occurrence with hypergeometric tests, applying a repertoire-size bias correction to TCR pairs. To estimate false discovery rates, a later analysis permuted the HLA or CMV assignments 20 times. In a later analysis, co-occurring TCRs were grouped using DBSCAN, with TCRdist sequence similarity added in when clustering inside HLA-allele-positive subsets. For co-occurrence clustering, repertoires with fewer than 30,000 or more than 120,000 public chains were excluded, along with 4 to 6 repertoires with anomalous nucleotide sharing. As stored in TCRdb, this immuneACCESS dataset retains in-frame rearrangements with V and J assigned. A fraction of the clones does not appear; measured against another copy, unresolved V genes explain less than half of the discrepancy, and the remainder lacks a known reason. The DNA was the basis for D and trimming; V, J and clone size are from that table. Within this sample are about 91,000 clones, with roughly 86% of them counted one time only. Jointly, the top ten make up around a tenth of the sample.

The cohort consisted of some 730 healthy bone marrow donors. Cohort members were all nominally healthy when sampled, although unrecorded immune exposures were likely present. The donor tested CMV seropositive, placing the donor among the approximately 290 seropositive members of the cohort. Every donor gave a peripheral blood sample, and the peripheral blood mononuclear cells from that sample were used for TCR beta sequencing. Genomic DNA extraction from the blood cell samples was performed with the Qiagen DNeasy Blood Extraction Kit. Recombination linked TRBV15 to TRBJ1-1, and 10 junctional nucleotides match TRBD1. Sequenced material: PBMCs. This receptor was identified in a man aged 25-40 years in good health and CMV-seropositive. The CDR3 corresponds to CATSKSRQGANTEAFF. In nucleotides, the sequence is TGTGCCACCAGCAAAAGCAGACAGGGGGCGAACACTGAAGCTTTCTTT.